Listed below are T cell receptor beta chains from one sample, sequenced in a study of blood T cell repertoires in COVID-19. The protocol was immunoSEQ multiplex PCR, while the TCRdb copy is restricted to in-frame clones and leaves out a portion. The sample carries some 35,000 clones, over 80% recorded once. The sample was peripheral blood. The source of these receptors is a human donor in a cohort sampled during active COVID-19. Both conserved end residues are part of each CDR3. The order of the fields is D gene, V gene, clone size, J gene, CDR3 protein, CDR3 DNA. A D gene is named only where the DNA matches it firmly. The size field is filled for only some rows; it gives once, few, many or a size class.

>TRBD2|TRBV5-1|few|TRBJ2-2
CASSLGLAGNTGELFF
TGCGCCAGCAGCTTGGGCCTAGCGGGGAACACCGGGGAGCTGTTTTTT
>.|TRBV7-2|.|TRBJ1-2
CASSLSPGVTYGYTF
TGTGCCAGCAGCTTATCCCCAGGGGTAACCTATGGCTACACCTTC
>.|TRBV7-9|.|TRBJ2-2
CAFPGLNTGELFF
TGTGCCTTCCCAGGGCTGAACACCGGGGAGCTGTTTTTT
>.|TRBV19|.|TRBJ1-5
CASTQYSNQPQHF
TGTGCCAGTACACAGTATAGCAATCAGCCCCAGCATTTT
>TRBD2|TRBV20-1|.|TRBJ2-1
CSASRTSGRGEQFF
TGCAGTGCTAGTCGGACTAGCGGGAGAGGTGAGCAGTTCTTC
>.|TRBV4-1|.|TRBJ1-1
CASSQPRGGVNTEAFF
TGCGCCAGCAGCCAACCCCGGGGGGGGGTGAACACTGAAGCTTTCTTT
>TRBD1|TRBV9|.|TRBJ2-1
CASSISGGLYNEQFF
TGTGCCAGCAGCATATCAGGGGGCCTCTACAATGAGCAGTTCTTC
>TRBD2|TRBV30|.|TRBJ2-7
CAWKRPLAGNYEQYF
TGTGCCTGGAAACGACCGCTAGCGGGAAACTACGAGCAGTACTTC
>.|TRBV27|.|TRBJ1-2
CATHRVSYGYTF
TGTGCCACCCATCGGGTGTCCTATGGCTACACCTTC
>TRBD1|TRBV3-1/TRBV3-2|.|TRBJ1-3
CASSQSQDRGYTIYF
TGTGCCAGCAGCCAATCCCAGGACAGGGGTTACACCATATATTTT
>TRBD1|TRBV6-5|.|TRBJ2-7
CASSTGGTEQYF
TGTGCCAGCAGTACAGGGGGTACCGAGCAGTACTTC
>.|TRBV7-9|.|TRBJ1-4
CASSLVGEKLFF
TGTGCCAGCAGCTTAGTCGGGGAAAAACTGTTTTTT
>TRBD1|TRBV5-8|few|TRBJ1-6
CASSLDDRGKDSPLHF
TGTGCCAGCAGCTTGGACGACAGGGGGAAGGATTCACCCCTCCACTTT
>TRBD1|TRBV4-1|few|TRBJ1-5
CASSQHRDRGNQPQHF
TGCGCCAGCAGCCAGCACCGGGACAGGGGGAATCAGCCCCAGCATTTT
>TRBD2|TRBV11-3|.|TRBJ2-3
CASSTGTSGSTDTQYF
TGTGCCAGCAGCACCGGGACTAGCGGTAGCACAGATACGCAGTATTTT
>TRBD1|TRBV24-1|.|TRBJ1-5
CATSDRVPGQPQHF
TGTGCCACCAGCGACAGGGTCCCCGGTCAGCCCCAGCATTTT
>.|TRBV28|.|TRBJ1-2
CASSLQTINYGYTF
TGTGCCAGCAGTTTACAGACAATCAACTATGGCTACACCTTC
>TRBD2|TRBV2|.|TRBJ2-1
CASRAGLAGSYNEQFF
TGTGCCAGCAGGGCGGGGCTAGCGGGGAGTTACAATGAGCAGTTCTTC
>TRBD1|TRBV5-5|.|TRBJ1-4
CASSFTGQGYEKLFF
TGTGCCAGCAGCTTCACGGGACAGGGTTATGAAAAACTGTTTTTT
>TRBD1|TRBV6-1|.|TRBJ1-2
CASSEQDRGGYGYTF
TGTGCCAGCAGTGAACAGGACAGGGGAGGGTATGGCTACACCTTC
>.|TRBV29-1|.|TRBJ2-7
CSVIGTKTYEQYF
TGCAGCGTTATCGGGACAAAAACCTACGAGCAGTACTTC
>TRBD2|TRBV11-3|.|TRBJ2-7
CASSSGTSGTDEQYF
TGTGCCAGCAGCTCAGGGACTAGCGGGACGGACGAGCAGTACTTC
>.|TRBV5-1|once|TRBJ2-5
CASSLEDYGFRYF
TGCGCCAGCAGCTTGGAGGACTACGGGTTCCGGTACTTC
>TRBD2|TRBV6-5|.|TRBJ2-7
CASKLAGGPEQYF
TGTGCCAGCAAGTTAGCGGGAGGGCCCGAGCAGTACTTC
>.|TRBV7-3|.|TRBJ2-1
CASSPTRLVGEQFF
TGTGCCAGCAGCCCAACACGTCTAGTAGGTGAGCAGTTCTTC
>.|TRBV28|.|TRBJ1-2
CASSRSGARGYTF
TGTGCCAGCAGTCGCTCAGGGGCACGGGGCTACACCTTC
>.|TRBV7-3|.|TRBJ1-1
CASSFNVGQVAEAFF
TGTGCCAGCAGCTTTAACGTTGGGCAAGTGGCTGAAGCTTTCTTT
>TRBD1|TRBV18|.|TRBJ1-3
CASSPTDRVHSGNTIYF
TGTGCCAGCTCACCAACGGACAGGGTACACTCTGGAAACACCATATATTTT
>TRBD2|TRBV7-2|.|TRBJ2-1
CASTQSGRNEQFF
TGTGCCAGCACCCAATCCGGGAGGAATGAGCAGTTCTTC
>TRBD2|TRBV6-2/TRBV6-3|.|TRBJ2-7
CASSYLTSAVYEQYF
TGTGCCAGCAGTTACCTAACTAGCGCCGTCTACGAGCAGTACTTC
>.|TRBV15|.|TRBJ2-7
CATTAGGDSYEQYF
TGTGCCACCACGGCCGGCGGGGATTCCTACGAGCAGTACTTC
>.|TRBV29-1|.|TRBJ1-1
CSGRQKMNTEAFF
TGCAGCGGGCGACAGAAAATGAACACTGAAGCTTTCTTT
>.|TRBV7-2|few|TRBJ1-5
CASSATLAQPQHF
TGTGCCAGCAGCGCCACCCTAGCTCAGCCCCAGCATTTT
>TRBD1|TRBV5-4|.|TRBJ1-2
CASSPRDRGREYGYTF
TGTGCCAGCAGCCCTCGGGACAGGGGGCGGGAGTATGGCTACACCTTC
>TRBD2|TRBV27|.|TRBJ2-3
CASSSRGGRVSDTQYF
TGTGCCAGCAGTTCCCGGGGGGGAAGGGTGTCAGATACGCAGTATTTT
>TRBD2|TRBV10-3|.|TRBJ2-7
CAITSGTSGYEQYF
TGTGCCATCACTTCCGGGACTAGCGGCTACGAGCAGTACTTC
>TRBD2|TRBV2|.|TRBJ2-3
CASRYTSGTDTQYF
TGTGCCAGCAGGTACACTAGCGGGACAGATACGCAGTATTTT
>.|TRBV27|once|TRBJ2-6
CASRESYFSGANVLTF
TGTGCCAGCCGCGAGAGTTATTTCTCTGGGGCCAACGTCCTGACTTTC
>.|TRBV2|few|TRBJ1-1
CASRGGVNTEAFF
TGTGCCAGCAGGGGGGGGGTTAACACTGAAGCTTTCTTT
>TRBD1|TRBV2|.|TRBJ2-1
CASSAQRQGMAGEQFF
TGTGCCAGCAGCGCTCAACGACAGGGAATGGCAGGTGAGCAGTTCTTC
>TRBD1|TRBV5-5|.|TRBJ1-5
CASSPQTGGSSQPQHF
TGTGCCAGCAGCCCCCAGACAGGGGGGTCGAGTCAGCCCCAGCATTTT
>.|TRBV5-1|.|TRBJ2-7
CASSLRRGHEQYF
TGCGCCAGCAGCTTGCGGAGGGGGCACGAGCAGTACTTC
>.|TRBV4-1|.|TRBJ2-5
CASSQDGFQETQYF
TGCGCCAGCAGCCAAGACGGGTTCCAAGAGACCCAGTACTTC
>TRBD2|TRBV3-1/TRBV3-2|.|TRBJ2-3
CASSLRDYRTDTQYF
TGTGCCAGCAGCCTACGGGACTATCGCACAGATACGCAGTATTTT
>.|TRBV7-7|.|TRBJ1-3
CASSQDGGPGNTIYF
TGTGCTAGCAGCCAGGATGGAGGGCCTGGAAACACCATATATTTT
>.|TRBV5-6|.|TRBJ1-2
CASSLRTIYGYTF
TGTGCCAGCAGCCTGAGGACAATCTATGGCTACACCTTC
>.|TRBV7-9|.|TRBJ2-5
CASSPQDSRTQYF
TGTGCCAGCAGCCCCCAGGATTCCAGGACCCAGTACTTC
>.|TRBV6-5|.|TRBJ2-1
CASSRVGGFYNEQFF
TGTGCCAGCAGCCGCGTCGGAGGTTTCTACAATGAGCAGTTCTTC
>TRBD1|TRBV27|.|TRBJ2-7
CASRGQGYEQYF
TGTGCCAGCAGGGGACAGGGCTACGAGCAGTACTTC
>.|TRBV30|once|TRBJ2-2
CAWSVRRVNTGELFF
TGTGCCTGGAGTGTACGCAGGGTTAACACCGGGGAGCTGTTTTTT
>.|TRBV12-3/TRBV12-4|.|TRBJ1-2
CASSLGQLYGYTF
TGTGCCAGCAGTTTAGGACAGCTCTATGGCTACACCTTC
>TRBD1|TRBV5-1|.|TRBJ2-3
CASSLALTGEKDTQYF
TGCGCCAGCAGCTTGGCCCTGACAGGGGAAAAGGATACGCAGTATTTT
>.|TRBV2|.|TRBJ1-2
CASTRGGENGYTF
TGTGCCAGCACCAGAGGGGGTGAGAATGGCTACACCTTC
>TRBD2|TRBV28|.|TRBJ2-1
CASSPLGLAEYNEQFF
TGTGCCAGCAGTCCCCTCGGACTAGCGGAGTACAATGAGCAGTTCTTC
>TRBD1|TRBV29-1|few|TRBJ1-1
CSVEAGGMNTEAFF
TGCAGCGTTGAAGCAGGGGGTATGAACACTGAAGCTTTCTTT
>TRBD2|TRBV5-4|once|TRBJ2-1
CASSLGGAGGQSSYNEQFF
TGTGCCAGCAGCTTGGGGGGAGCGGGGGGACAGTCCTCCTACAATGAGCAGTTCTTC
>.|TRBV6-2/TRBV6-3|.|TRBJ2-2
CASSYLEEELFF
TGTGCCAGCAGTTACCTAGAGGAGGAGCTGTTTTTT
>TRBD2|TRBV6-2/TRBV6-3|once|TRBJ2-7
CASSWSLTSGSSYEQYF
TGTGCCAGCAGTTGGTCCTTGACTAGCGGCAGCTCCTACGAGCAGTACTTC
>.|TRBV11-2|.|TRBJ2-1
CASSSDRVLQFF
TGTGCCAGCAGCTCAGACCGGGTCTTACAGTTCTTC